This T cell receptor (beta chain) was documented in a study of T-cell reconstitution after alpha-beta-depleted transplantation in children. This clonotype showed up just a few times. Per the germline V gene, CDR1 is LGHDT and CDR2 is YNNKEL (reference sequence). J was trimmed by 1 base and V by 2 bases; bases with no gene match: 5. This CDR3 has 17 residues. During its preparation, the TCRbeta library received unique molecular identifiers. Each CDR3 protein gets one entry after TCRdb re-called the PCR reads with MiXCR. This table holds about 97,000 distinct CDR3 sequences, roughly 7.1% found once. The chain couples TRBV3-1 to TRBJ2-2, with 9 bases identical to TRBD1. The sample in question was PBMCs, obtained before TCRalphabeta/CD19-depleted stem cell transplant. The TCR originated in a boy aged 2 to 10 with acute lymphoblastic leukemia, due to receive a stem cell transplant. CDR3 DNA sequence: TGTGCCAGCAGCCAATTGGGACAGGGCCTGAACACCGGGGAGCTGTTTTTT. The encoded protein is CASSQLGQGLNTGELFF.